Each of the 2 T cell receptor beta chains below was sequenced from the same sample in a study of T cell changes during pregnancy in multiple sclerosis. Measured with immunoSEQ multiplex PCR; TCRdb has only the in-frame clones, and not every one. The sample holds more than 60,000 clones, over 75% seen once. Sequenced here: CD4+ T cells from peripheral blood mononuclear cells, sampled in the third trimester of pregnancy. The source of these receptors is a female donor in good health, enrolled as a control in a pregnancy study.

The J gene is TRBJ2-7, the V gene TRBV6-5; 9 bases are shared with TRBD1. V was clipped by 6 bases and J by 4 bases; unmatched bases: 4. Germline V CDR1 and CDR2: MNHEY, SVGAGI. The CDR3 has 13 amino acids. CDR3 sequence: CASRRTGVYEQYF. CDR3 sequence (DNA): TGTGCCAGCAGAAGGACAGGGGTATACGAGCAGTACTTC.

V and J are TRBV7-8 and TRBJ1-5, with 10 bases that match TRBD1. Germline-derived CDR1 and CDR2 are SGHVS and FQNEAQ. After removal of 6 bases from V and 6 bases from J, the junction contained 8 bases not matched to a gene. This CDR3 region has 15 residues. The CDR3 DNA follows: TGTGCCAGCAGTCTCCGACAGGGGGCGGCTCAGCCCCAGCATTTT. It specifies CASSLRQGAAQPQHF.